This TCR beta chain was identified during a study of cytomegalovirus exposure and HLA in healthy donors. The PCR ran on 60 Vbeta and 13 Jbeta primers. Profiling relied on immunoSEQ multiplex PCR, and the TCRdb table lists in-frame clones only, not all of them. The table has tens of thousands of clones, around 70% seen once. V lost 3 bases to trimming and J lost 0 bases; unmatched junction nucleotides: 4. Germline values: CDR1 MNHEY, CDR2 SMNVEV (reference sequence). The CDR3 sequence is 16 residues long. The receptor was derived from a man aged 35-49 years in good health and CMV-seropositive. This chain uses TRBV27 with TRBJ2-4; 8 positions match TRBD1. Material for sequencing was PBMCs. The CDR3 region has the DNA TGTGCCAGCAGTTTCCGACAGGGGCTAGCCAAAAACATTCAGTACTTC. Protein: CASSFRQGLAKNIQYF.